This TCR beta chain was sequenced for a study of tissue T cells after allogeneic stem cell transplantation (dated by TCRdb to the early 2020s). A note on the overall study: The study profiled TCR beta repertoires in many tissues obtained from research autopsies of patients with and without GVHD, and also in mouse models of GVHD. The human arm was conducted as a prospective observational study, and neither blinding nor randomization was performed.

The germline V gene (reference sequence) provides CDR1 SNHLY and CDR2 FYNGKV. The CDR3 contains 12 residues, cysteine and phenylalanine counted. The DNA shown is the part of the CDR3 that was read: 33 bases, in frame from base 1. The junction shows trimming of 3 bases on V and 2 bases on J, plus 3 bases between the germline ends. A word on this clone: Its antigen has not been determined. Gene names and germline sequences refer to the mouse in this case. From the germline J gene comes the end of the CDR3, since the read stops 1 residue before it.

What the research found in general, with its limitations: Sampling depth was acknowledged as a limitation, and the patient cohort was both small and clinically heterogeneous. Within patients, how anatomically similar tissues were was a major factor shaping TCR repertoire composition, regardless of disease or transplant status. In both patients and mice, T cells from blood and spleen covered only a limited part of the TCR repertoire found in tissues. Which tissue TCRs were alloreactive or antigen-specific was not determined in the study, and some of the clones might have been host cells that persisted. Only a few T cell clones appeared in more than one patient, yet motif-based clustering showed tissue-specific repertoire signatures that were shared between patients.

The library relied on the immunoSEQ multiplex PCR assay. Adaptive Biotechnologies performed the TCRbeta CDR3 sequencing at survey depth and reported CDR3 sequences, V/J genes, productive frequency and template counts. Amplification of TCR beta CDR3 regions started from genomic DNA instead of RNA. As for the original processing: Jensen-Shannon divergence was used to quantify pairwise repertoire overlap between tissues, with a value of 1 indicating complete divergence and a value of 0 indicating identical repertoires. Tissues were grouped by single-linkage agglomerative hierarchical clustering of pairwise JSD values, and the clustering results were shown as dendrograms. All patient samples were analyzed with GLIPH2 using simulation_depth 1000, kmer_min_depth 3 and cdr3_length_cutoff 8, and only groups containing more than two unique CDR3s were kept. A standardized tissue-overlap score was calculated by extrapolating Jaccard GLIPH-group overlap across patients to a standard repertoire size of 1000 clones. Associations of diversity with clinical or experimental variables used linear mixed-effect models with tissue fixed effects and individual random effects. TCRdb limited this immuneACCESS table to in-frame rearrangements with V and J called. A share of clones is missing; checked studies link under half to unresolved V genes, and the rest is unexplained. V and J calls and clone size are copied from that table; D and trimming were computed from the DNA. Counted in this sample were roughly 45,000 clones; around 70% of them appeared once. Roughly 0.66% of the sample rests with the top ten.

The sequenced material came from sorted cells pooled from one or two spleens. This sequence uses TRBV3 and TRBJ2-5, with the D gene too uncertain to name. The clonotype comes from a pool of C57BL/6 mice in good health. The CDR3 protein: CASSLSQDTQYF. Incomplete CDR3 DNA: TGTGCCAGCAGCTTGAGCCAAGACACCCAGTAC.